These T cell receptor beta chains were read from a single sample in a study of cytomegalovirus exposure and HLA in healthy donors. The method was immunoSEQ multiplex PCR; TCRdb's version includes in-frame clones alone and lacks a portion of them. The sample includes 100,000 or so clones, over 60% of them seen just once. The material sequenced was PBMCs. These TCRs come from a man aged 25 to 40 in good health and CMV-seropositive. Both conserved end residues are part of each CDR3. Fields, in order: CDR3 DNA, CDR3 protein, clone size, V gene, J gene, D gene. The D gene is left open where the match is weak. Size tells how often a clone was seen (once, few, many) or the class of an expanded clone, and some rows leave it out.

CDR3 DNA: TGTGCCAGCAGCTTTGGACCGGCGGGCCCGGGCGGGGGCACGTACTTC
CDR3 protein: CASSFGPAGPGGGTYF
clone size: -
V gene: TRBV7-2
J gene: TRBJ2-7
D gene: -

CDR3 DNA: TGTGCCAGCAGCCCAAAGAGGTGGGAGGGAGGCAATCAGCCCCAGCATTTT
CDR3 protein: CASSPKRWEGGNQPQHF
clone size: -
V gene: TRBV5-8
J gene: TRBJ1-5
D gene: -

CDR3 DNA: TGCGCCGTGGGTAGCGGGAGTCACACAGATACGCAGTATTTT
CDR3 protein: CAVGSGSHTDTQYF
clone size: -
V gene: TRBV5-1
J gene: TRBJ2-3
D gene: TRBD2

CDR3 DNA: TGCGCCAGCAGCCAAGACCGAGCAGGTTCGACTGAAGCTTTCTTT
CDR3 protein: CASSQDRAGSTEAFF
clone size: -
V gene: TRBV4-1
J gene: TRBJ1-1
D gene: -

CDR3 DNA: TGTGCCATCAGCCCGGGACAGGCATACTATGGCTACACCTTC
CDR3 protein: CAISPGQAYYGYTF
clone size: -
V gene: TRBV10-3
J gene: TRBJ1-2
D gene: TRBD1

CDR3 DNA: TGTGCCAGCAGCTTAGCCCTCCATGGACTAACCGCCTACGAGCAGTACTTC
CDR3 protein: CASSLALHGLTAYEQYF
clone size: -
V gene: TRBV7-2
J gene: TRBJ2-7
D gene: -

CDR3 DNA: TGTGCCAGCAGTTTGAGGACTAGCGGGGGGTTGGATACGCAGTATTTT
CDR3 protein: CASSLRTSGGLDTQYF
clone size: -
V gene: TRBV6-5
J gene: TRBJ2-3
D gene: TRBD2

CDR3 DNA: TGTGCCAGCAGCCTCACCGCAGGGTCTGGCTACACCTTC
CDR3 protein: CASSLTAGSGYTF
clone size: -
V gene: TRBV5-6
J gene: TRBJ1-2
D gene: -

CDR3 DNA: TGCGCCAGCAGCTTGGGACCCCGGGGTCGGAACACTGAAGCTTTCTTT
CDR3 protein: CASSLGPRGRNTEAFF
clone size: -
V gene: TRBV5-1
J gene: TRBJ1-1
D gene: -

CDR3 DNA: TGTGCCAGCAGCGAGACCGCCGGGACTCTTATGGGCACTGAAGCTTTCTTT
CDR3 protein: CASSETAGTLMGTEAFF
clone size: few
V gene: TRBV9
J gene: TRBJ1-1
D gene: -

CDR3 DNA: TGCGCCAGCAGCCTCGGACAGATCTTGACAGATACGCAGTATTTT
CDR3 protein: CASSLGQILTDTQYF
clone size: once
V gene: TRBV4-1
J gene: TRBJ2-3
D gene: -

CDR3 DNA: TGTGCCAGCAGCAGGACTGCCTACGAGCAGTACTTC
CDR3 protein: CASSRTAYEQYF
clone size: -
V gene: TRBV11-2
J gene: TRBJ2-7
D gene: -

CDR3 DNA: TGTGCCAGCAGTATTAAAGCGGGAGTGTTAGGAGATACGCAGTATTTT
CDR3 protein: CASSIKAGVLGDTQYF
clone size: few
V gene: TRBV27
J gene: TRBJ2-3
D gene: TRBD2

CDR3 DNA: TGTGCCATCAGTGATGCACAGATCAATCAGCCCCAGCATTTT
CDR3 protein: CAISDAQINQPQHF
clone size: -
V gene: TRBV10-3
J gene: TRBJ1-5
D gene: -

CDR3 DNA: TGTGCCAGCAGCTTAAAGGGACAGGGAAATAATGAGCAGTTCTTC
CDR3 protein: CASSLKGQGNNEQFF
clone size: -
V gene: TRBV7-9
J gene: TRBJ2-1
D gene: TRBD1

CDR3 DNA: TGTGCCAGTAGACGACTAGCGGGAGGAAATGAGCAGTTCTTC
CDR3 protein: CASRRLAGGNEQFF
clone size: -
V gene: TRBV19
J gene: TRBJ2-1
D gene: TRBD2

CDR3 DNA: TGCAGCGCCAGAGCGGGAGTTGGAAACGAGCAGTACTTC
CDR3 protein: CSARAGVGNEQYF
clone size: -
V gene: TRBV29-1
J gene: TRBJ2-7
D gene: TRBD2

CDR3 DNA: TGTGCCAGCTCACCGACAGGGAATCGTGGCTACACCTTC
CDR3 protein: CASSPTGNRGYTF
clone size: -
V gene: TRBV18
J gene: TRBJ1-2
D gene: TRBD1

CDR3 DNA: TGTGCCAGCAGTGGATCGGTAAATGAGCAGTTCTTC
CDR3 protein: CASSGSVNEQFF
clone size: -
V gene: TRBV25-1
J gene: TRBJ2-1
D gene: -

CDR3 DNA: TGTGCCAGCAGCTGGGGAGTTGATCTGAAAAACATTCAGTACTTC
CDR3 protein: CASSWGVDLKNIQYF
clone size: -
V gene: TRBV7-8
J gene: TRBJ2-4
D gene: -

CDR3 DNA: TGTGCCATCAGTGGCAGGGTAGGTGAGCAGCCCCAGCATTTT
CDR3 protein: CAISGRVGEQPQHF
clone size: -
V gene: TRBV10-3
J gene: TRBJ1-5
D gene: -

CDR3 DNA: TGTGCCAGCGGGGGGGGACAGGGGTCCGGGGAGCTGTTTTTT
CDR3 protein: CASGGGQGSGELFF
clone size: -
V gene: TRBV4-2
J gene: TRBJ2-2
D gene: TRBD1

CDR3 DNA: TGCGCCAGCAGCTTAAACGGGGGGCGGGAGACCCAGTACTTC
CDR3 protein: CASSLNGGRETQYF
clone size: -
V gene: TRBV5-1
J gene: TRBJ2-5
D gene: -

CDR3 DNA: TGTGCCAGCAGTTACTCAAGGGGCTCTGGAAACACCATATATTTT
CDR3 protein: CASSYSRGSGNTIYF
clone size: once
V gene: TRBV6-5
J gene: TRBJ1-3
D gene: -

CDR3 DNA: TGTGCCAGCAGCCCCGACGCGGCGTACGAGCAGTACTTC
CDR3 protein: CASSPDAAYEQYF
clone size: once
V gene: TRBV7-2
J gene: TRBJ2-7
D gene: -

CDR3 DNA: TGTGCCATCAGTGAGTTCGGGGGGCCAAATCAGCCCCAGCATTTT
CDR3 protein: CAISEFGGPNQPQHF
clone size: few
V gene: TRBV10-3
J gene: TRBJ1-5
D gene: -

CDR3 DNA: TGCGCCAGCAGCTCTTCCGGGACAGGGGAAACTGAAGCTTTCTTT
CDR3 protein: CASSSSGTGETEAFF
clone size: -
V gene: TRBV5-1
J gene: TRBJ1-1
D gene: TRBD1

CDR3 DNA: TGTGCCACCAGCAGAGACAGGGGCCATGCTCAGAGCTCTGGAAACACCATATATTTT
CDR3 protein: CATSRDRGHAQSSGNTIYF
clone size: -
V gene: TRBV15
J gene: TRBJ1-3
D gene: -

CDR3 DNA: TGTGCCAGCAGTCTCCGCCCGGGACAGGGGGCGGGAGGGGCCAACGTCCTGACTTTC
CDR3 protein: CASSLRPGQGAGGANVLTF
clone size: once
V gene: TRBV28
J gene: TRBJ2-6
D gene: TRBD1

CDR3 DNA: TGTGCCAGCAGTTCCCAGGGAAGGACCTACGAGCAGTACTTC
CDR3 protein: CASSSQGRTYEQYF
clone size: -
V gene: TRBV27
J gene: TRBJ2-7
D gene: -

CDR3 DNA: TGCGCCAGCAGCTTCAGGGAGGCGGGGGCCGGGGAGCTGTTTTTT
CDR3 protein: CASSFREAGAGELFF
clone size: -
V gene: TRBV5-1
J gene: TRBJ2-2
D gene: TRBD2

CDR3 DNA: TGTGCCAGCAGCTTAGGGGGGCATACATCTGCCACAGATACGCAGTATTTT
CDR3 protein: CASSLGGHTSATDTQYF
clone size: -
V gene: TRBV11-2
J gene: TRBJ2-3
D gene: -

CDR3 DNA: TGCGCCAGCAGCTTGTATGGGTTCGGGGAAGATACGCAGTATTTT
CDR3 protein: CASSLYGFGEDTQYF
clone size: -
V gene: TRBV5-1
J gene: TRBJ2-3
D gene: -

CDR3 DNA: TGTGCCAGCAGCTTAAACAGGGTAAACACTGAAGCTTTCTTT
CDR3 protein: CASSLNRVNTEAFF
clone size: -
V gene: TRBV7-2
J gene: TRBJ1-1
D gene: -

CDR3 DNA: TGTGCCAGCAGCTCCGAAGTAGCTAACTATGGCTACACCTTC
CDR3 protein: CASSSEVANYGYTF
clone size: -
V gene: TRBV7-2
J gene: TRBJ1-2
D gene: -

CDR3 DNA: TGTGCCAGCAGTAAGGGCTTAAGACAGGACCGGGGAGATACGCAGTATTTT
CDR3 protein: CASSKGLRQDRGDTQYF
clone size: -
V gene: TRBV7-8
J gene: TRBJ2-3
D gene: -

CDR3 DNA: TGTGCCAGCAGCAAATTTAGGAGGGCGGCCGGGGAGCTGTTTTTT
CDR3 protein: CASSKFRRAAGELFF
clone size: -
V gene: TRBV7-2
J gene: TRBJ2-2
D gene: -

CDR3 DNA: TGTGCCAGCAAGGGGCAATTCAATCAGCCCCAGCATTTT
CDR3 protein: CASKGQFNQPQHF
clone size: -
V gene: TRBV25-1
J gene: TRBJ1-5
D gene: -

CDR3 DNA: TGTGCCAGCAGGTGGGGACAGGGGTACGCCGGGGAGCTGTTTTTT
CDR3 protein: CASRWGQGYAGELFF
clone size: once
V gene: TRBV27
J gene: TRBJ2-2
D gene: TRBD1

CDR3 DNA: TGTGCCAGCAGTGATGTTTCGTGGGCATCGAACACTGAAGCTTTCTTT
CDR3 protein: CASSDVSWASNTEAFF
clone size: -
V gene: TRBV2
J gene: TRBJ1-1
D gene: -

CDR3 DNA: TGTGCCAGCAGCAGGGACAGGTGGGAGACCCAGTACTTC
CDR3 protein: CASSRDRWETQYF
clone size: -
V gene: TRBV7-2
J gene: TRBJ2-5
D gene: TRBD1

CDR3 DNA: TGTGCCAGCAGTACCCCTAGCTATGGCTACACCTTC
CDR3 protein: CASSTPSYGYTF
clone size: few
V gene: TRBV6-5
J gene: TRBJ1-2
D gene: -

CDR3 DNA: TGTGCCAGCAGCCGACAGGGAAGTGGCTACACCTTC
CDR3 protein: CASSRQGSGYTF
clone size: many
V gene: TRBV7-9
J gene: TRBJ1-2
D gene: TRBD1

CDR3 DNA: TGTGCCAGAAGCTCGCCCTCCCGGGACAGGGGAAGAGACACCGGGGAGCTGTTTTTT
CDR3 protein: CARSSPSRDRGRDTGELFF
clone size: few
V gene: TRBV5-3
J gene: TRBJ2-2
D gene: TRBD1

CDR3 DNA: TGTGCCAGCAGTCATGGACTAGCGGCCCTTAGCACAGATACGCAGTATTTT
CDR3 protein: CASSHGLAALSTDTQYF
clone size: -
V gene: TRBV28
J gene: TRBJ2-3
D gene: TRBD2

CDR3 DNA: TGCGCCGGCAATGAAAAACTGTTTTTT
CDR3 protein: CAGNEKLFF
clone size: -
V gene: TRBV5-1
J gene: TRBJ1-4
D gene: -

CDR3 DNA: TGTGCCAGCAGCTTCGTCGGTAGCGGGATGATGACTTCCTACGAGCAGTACTTC
CDR3 protein: CASSFVGSGMMTSYEQYF
clone size: once
V gene: TRBV5-5
J gene: TRBJ2-7
D gene: TRBD2

CDR3 DNA: TGTGCCAGCAGTCCGTCTGTAGGAGGTAATTCACCCCTCCACTTT
CDR3 protein: CASSPSVGGNSPLHF
clone size: -
V gene: TRBV2
J gene: TRBJ1-6
D gene: -

CDR3 DNA: TGTGCCAGCAGCTCCTCCCAGGGGAGTTATAATTCACCCCTCCACTTT
CDR3 protein: CASSSSQGSYNSPLHF
clone size: -
V gene: TRBV7-9
J gene: TRBJ1-6
D gene: -

CDR3 DNA: TGTGCCAGCAGCCCGCGGGGGGACTCCTTAAGAAACTATGGCTACACCTTC
CDR3 protein: CASSPRGDSLRNYGYTF
clone size: -
V gene: TRBV4-2
J gene: TRBJ1-2
D gene: -

CDR3 DNA: TGCAGCGCCCGGACAGGGGGCGATCGAGCTTTCTTT
CDR3 protein: CSARTGGDRAFF
clone size: -
V gene: TRBV29-1
J gene: TRBJ1-1
D gene: TRBD1

CDR3 DNA: TGCGCCAGCAGCCAAGGGACAGGGGGTCAGCCCCAGCATTTT
CDR3 protein: CASSQGTGGQPQHF
clone size: -
V gene: TRBV4-1
J gene: TRBJ1-5
D gene: TRBD1

CDR3 DNA: TGCAGTGCTAAAAGAGGCGATCAGTTCTTC
CDR3 protein: CSAKRGDQFF
clone size: -
V gene: TRBV20-1
J gene: TRBJ2-1
D gene: -

CDR3 DNA: TGTGCCAGCACCCACCGGGACAGCAATACGGGGAACTATGGCTACACCTTC
CDR3 protein: CASTHRDSNTGNYGYTF
clone size: -
V gene: TRBV14
J gene: TRBJ1-2
D gene: TRBD1

CDR3 DNA: TGTGCCACCAGCAGAGTTTCGACAGGGGCAGGAAACGAGCAGTACTTC
CDR3 protein: CATSRVSTGAGNEQYF
clone size: -
V gene: TRBV15
J gene: TRBJ2-7
D gene: TRBD1

CDR3 DNA: TGTGCCAGCAGCAAGAGCTCCTACAATGAGCAGTTCTTC
CDR3 protein: CASSKSSYNEQFF
clone size: -
V gene: TRBV6-6
J gene: TRBJ2-1
D gene: -

CDR3 DNA: TGTGCCAGCAGCGCTCGGGACTCCGACTACGAGCAGTACTTC
CDR3 protein: CASSARDSDYEQYF
clone size: -
V gene: TRBV9
J gene: TRBJ2-7
D gene: -

CDR3 DNA: TGTGCCAGCAGTTTAATTGGACAGTTCACCGGGGAGCTGTTTTTT
CDR3 protein: CASSLIGQFTGELFF
clone size: -
V gene: TRBV27
J gene: TRBJ2-2
D gene: -

CDR3 DNA: TGTGCCAGCCGCGGCCGCGGGGATCAGTACTTC
CDR3 protein: CASRGRGDQYF
clone size: -
V gene: TRBV6-5
J gene: TRBJ2-5
D gene: -